A single sample gave rise to the 3 T cell receptor beta chains below, sequenced in a study of shared clonotypes between healthy human individuals. The assay was immunoSEQ multiplex PCR, and TCRdb's table has in-frame clones only and misses some. The sample holds 470,000 or so clones, around 80% seen once. The sequenced material came from PBMCs. The source is a middle-aged woman in good health. Some clones in this sample may be carry-over from other donors' samples.

This clone is a singleton in its sample. The rearrangement joins TRBV6-6 to TRBJ2-5, with D possibly called TRBD1 or TRBD2 (5 bases each). Germline assignment: CDR1 MNHNY and CDR2 SVGAGI (reference sequence). The CDR3 spans 14 residues. Trimming took 5 bases from V and 5 from J, leaving 15 bases between them. CDR3 DNA: TGTGCCAGCAGTCCTCTAAGCGAGGGGGAGACCCAGTACTTC. Translation: CASSPLSEGETQYF.

The rearrangement joins TRBV7-3 to TRBJ2-5; D unresolved. V gave up 5 bases and J gave up 4 bases, with 11 bases separating them. The germline V gene encodes CDR1 SGHTA and CDR2 FQGTGA. The CDR3 sequence is 13 residues long. CDR3 in DNA: TGTGCCAGCAGCCCCCGAAACCCAGAGACCCAGTACTTC. Its translation is CASSPRNPETQYF.

The genes are TRBV4-1 and TRBJ1-2, with TRBD1 matching 10 bases. Looked up from germline, CDR1 is MGHRA and CDR2 is YSYEKL. The V gene end was trimmed by 3 bases and the J gene end by 7 bases; junction bases not matched to a gene: 5. The CDR3 consists of 14 residues. CDR3 bases: TGCGCCAGCAGCCAGGGGACAGGGGCGTTTGGCTACACCTTC. This encodes CASSQGTGAFGYTF.